This TCR beta chain was documented in a study of siplizumab effects on memory and regulatory T cells. Findings of the study overall: Naive T cells looked more diverse than memory cells, and they looked like major contributors to the alloresponse.

The CDR3 is 17 amino acids. Germline V gives CDR1 MGHRA, CDR2 YSYEKL. The trim removed 5 bases at V and 4 bases at J, leaving 14 bases unmatched. Method: immunoSEQ multiplex PCR; TCRdb's copy keeps in-frame clones and lacks some. The sample consists of 100,000 or so clones, roughly 94% of them appearing once. With respect to this clone: Its specificity is unknown.

The chain carries TRBV4-1 and TRBJ2-3, with 8 bases fitting TRBD2. The material sequenced was Tregs sorted from blood. This clonotype originated in a human donor in good health. The CDR3 DNA reads TGCGCCAGCAGCAAAAGGATATCGGGAGGGCCCCCAGATACGCAGTATTTT. It yields the protein CASSKRISGGPPDTQYF.